This entry concerns a single TCR beta chain. The data derive from a study of cytotoxic CD8 clonotypes in ibrutinib-treated CLL. Study in general: Partial responses totalled 24 and complete responses 2; after median around 74 months, about 15 remained remitted and roughly twelve progressed.

The data were produced by immunoSEQ multiplex PCR, yet TCRdb's version contains in-frame clones alone and is incomplete. The sample lists nearly 300,000 clones; roughly three quarters were seen once. The sample consisted of PBMCs, taken at disease progression, from a patient treated with ibrutinib. This TCR was sampled from a human donor with chronic lymphocytic leukemia.

CDR3 coding DNA: TGTGCCAGCAGCTTAGCCGCGGGACTAGCGGGGGGGTTTGTCCCCTACAATGAGCAGTTCTTC. Translation gives CASSLAAGLAGGFVPYNEQFF. The genes are TRBV13 and TRBJ2-1; TRBD2 aligns across 16 bases. The CDR3 extends over 21 amino acids. The V gene's germline CDR1 is PRHDT and CDR2 FYEKMQ (reference sequence). Trimming cost V 1 base and J 2 bases; bases outside gene matches: 11.